This T cell receptor (beta chain) was recovered during a study of spatial heterogeneity in lung cancer. Study details: Strong correlation was found between tumor-region TCR transcript counts and a T cell module score from matched bulk RNA-seq. Overall study results and limits: One measure, the expanded intratumoral alpha and beta TCR count, tracked tumor mutation counts. It was estimated that coverage of tumor T cells reached about 7% for alpha chains and more than 12% for beta chains.

This sample's time point: sample taken at primary tumor resection. Trimming removed 9 bases at V and 3 bases at J, with 9 bases between. CDR1 is MNHEY, CDR2 SVGEGT, per germline. There are 11 residues in the CDR3. This clonotype has ten or more counts. Antigen unknown. TCRdb used MiXCR to reprocess the 5' RACE reads, holding one entry per CDR3 protein. The sample records 25,000 to 30,000 distinct CDR3 sequences, roughly 6.9% being singletons. The rearrangement links TRBV6-2 or TRBV6-3 to TRBJ2-7; D unresolved. This specimen consisted of lung tumor tissue, obtained at surgery. The clonotype was recovered from a male donor with early-stage non-small cell lung cancer. The CDR3 DNA is TGTGCCAGTGGGCCATACTACGAGCAGTACTTC. This sequence encodes CASGPYYEQYF.